The clone carrying this TCR beta chain has a single count. This entry belongs to a study of cytomegalovirus exposure and HLA in healthy donors. The method was immunoSEQ multiplex PCR; TCRdb's version includes in-frame clones alone and lacks a portion of them. The sample contains about 160,000 clones, less than 90% of which appear only once. Germline loops: CDR1 LNHDA, CDR2 SQIVND (reference sequence). This CDR3 spans 16 amino acids. The V segment lost 8 bases and the J segment 1 base; nucleotides outside the gene matches: 7. Sample: PBMCs. The clonotype was recovered from a man between 25 and 39 years old in good health and CMV-seropositive. The chain combines TRBV19 with TRBJ1-5; TRBD1 matches at 11 bases. The CDR3 sequence: CASRQGTGGSNQPQHF. Written as DNA, the CDR3 is TGTGCCAGTCGACAAGGGACAGGGGGAAGCAATCAGCCCCAGCATTTT.